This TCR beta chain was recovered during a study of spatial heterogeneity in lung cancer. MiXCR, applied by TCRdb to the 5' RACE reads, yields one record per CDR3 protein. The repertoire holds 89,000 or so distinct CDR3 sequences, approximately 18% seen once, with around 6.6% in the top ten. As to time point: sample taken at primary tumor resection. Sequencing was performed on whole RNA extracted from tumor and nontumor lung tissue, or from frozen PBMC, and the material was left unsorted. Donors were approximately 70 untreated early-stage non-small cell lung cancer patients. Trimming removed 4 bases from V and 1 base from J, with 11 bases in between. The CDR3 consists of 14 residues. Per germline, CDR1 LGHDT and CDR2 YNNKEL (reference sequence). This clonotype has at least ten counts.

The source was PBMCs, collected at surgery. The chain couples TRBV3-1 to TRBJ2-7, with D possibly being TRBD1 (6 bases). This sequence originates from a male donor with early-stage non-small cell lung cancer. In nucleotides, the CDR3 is TGTGCCAGCAGCCGGGAAACAGGGTCCTACGAGCAGTACTTC. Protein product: CASSRETGSYEQYF.